The 27 T cell receptor beta chains below come from one sample, sequenced in a study of untreated major depressive disorder. The assay was immunoSEQ multiplex PCR, and TCRdb's table has in-frame clones only and misses some. The data show just over 20,000 clones, with 80% to 95% seen just once and roughly 0.31% held by the top ten. Sequencing was done on a sample of CD4+ T cells from PBMCs. These receptors came from a man aged 25-45 years in good health.

CDR3 DNA: TGTGCCAGCAGTGCTAGTATGGCCGCGACTACCTACAATGAGCAGTTCTTC. Its translation is CASSASMAATTYNEQFF. The chain combines TRBV6-4 with TRBJ2-1; TRBD2 is a possible D gene (5 bases). Germline values: CDR1 MRHNA, CDR2 SNTAGT. The CDR3 totals 17 residues. V was shortened by 4 bases and J by 2 bases, with 18 bases between the two germline ends.

The chain combines TRBV19 with TRBJ2-7; D tentatively reads TRBD1 or TRBD2 (5 bases each). The germline V and J ends were trimmed by 1 base and 5 bases, with 9 bases remaining between them. This CDR3 region has 13 residues. Germline V lookup: CDR1 LNHDA, CDR2 SQIVND (reference sequence). The DNA of the CDR3 is TGTGCCAGTAGTATAGTAAGGGGAGACGAGCAGTACTTC. It specifies CASSIVRGDEQYF.

This chain joins TRBV18 and TRBJ1-1; D might be TRBD1 (5 bases). Trimming took off 2 bases at V and 3 bases at J, with 10 bases between the two ends. The CDR3 has 14 residues. Looked up from germline, CDR1 is KGHSH and CDR2 is LQKENI. The CDR3 sequence is CASSPNTGHTEAFF. The CDR3 DNA is TGTGCCAGCTCACCAAATACAGGCCACACTGAAGCTTTCTTT.

This rearrangement joins TRBV7-3 to TRBJ2-7; maybe TRBD1 (5 bases). V was clipped by 5 bases and J by 0 bases, with 11 bases between them. Per germline, CDR1 SGHTA and CDR2 FQGTGA. The CDR3 length is 14 residues. CDR3 residues: CASSPQGSSYEQYF. CDR3 DNA: TGTGCCAGCAGCCCTCAGGGAAGCTCCTACGAGCAGTACTTC.

The chain employs TRBV2 and TRBJ2-5, with a tentative D call TRBD2 (5 bases). Germline assignment: CDR1 SNHLY and CDR2 FYNNEI. V was clipped by 1 base and J by 4 bases, with 7 bases between them. This CDR3 region has 13 residues. CDR3 protein: CASSEGGAETQYF. The DNA for the CDR3 is TGTGCCAGCAGTGAAGGGGGAGCAGAGACCCAGTACTTC.

This chain uses TRBV28 with TRBJ1-1, with a weak D call TRBD1 (5 bases). CDR1 and CDR2 from the germline V gene are MDHEN and SYDVKM. This CDR3 is 14 amino acids long. Trimming left V 3 bases short and J 4 bases short, with 12 bases between. The CDR3 loop reads CASSFWGGGTEAFF. The CDR3 DNA reads TGTGCCAGCAGTTTTTGGGGCGGGGGCACTGAAGCTTTCTTT.

This chain joins TRBV21-1 and TRBJ1-2; TRBD1 was called by the table and not checked on the DNA. TRBV21-1 is annotated as a pseudogene. The CDR3 runs 17 residues. CDR3 sequence (DNA): TGTGCCAGCAGCAAAGGGGGAGGGCTTACGGACAGGGAAGGCTACACCTTC. Translation: CASSKGGGLTDREGYTF.

The chain links TRBV19 to TRBJ2-7, with D possibly TRBD2 on 6 matching bases. V was clipped by 4 bases and J by 6 bases, with 16 bases between them. Per germline, CDR1 LNHDA and CDR2 SQIVND (reference sequence). This CDR3 contains 14 residues. In nucleotides, the CDR3 is TGTGCCAGTAGTAGCCAAACTAGCCTCGCCGAGCAGTACTTC. This translates into CASSSQTSLAEQYF.

The rearrangement joins TRBV7-6 to TRBJ1-1, with a possible D match to TRBD1 (5 bases). The length of the CDR3 is 15 residues. Germline V gene data show CDR1 as SGHVS and CDR2 as FNYEAQ. V was trimmed by 6 bases and J by 4 bases, leaving 18 bases between them. CDR3 sequence reads: CASSAGVGESTEAFF. The CDR3, as DNA: TGTGCCAGCAGTGCGGGGGTCGGGGAGTCCACTGAAGCTTTCTTT.

In this sample, this clone turned up once. V is TRBV5-4 and J is TRBJ1-1, with a possible D match to TRBD1 (5 bases). CDR1 and CDR2 (germline): SGHNT, YYREEE (reference sequence). Trimming shortened V by 3 bases and J by 1 base, and 10 bases separated the two germline ends. This CDR3 comprises 14 residues. The CDR3 is CASSWGGTNTEAFF. In DNA, the CDR3 is TGTGCCAGCAGCTGGGGGGGAACGAACACTGAAGCTTTCTTT. Full variable domain (missing parts from reference TRBV5-4 and TRBJ1-1): ETGVTQSPTHLIKTRGQQVTLRCSSQSGHNTVSWYQQALGQGPQFIFQYYREEENGRGNFPPRFSGLQFPNYSSELNVNALELDDSALYLCASSWGGTNTEAFFGQGTRLTVV.

This sequence joins TRBV27 and TRBJ2-2; D uncertain. Germline loops: CDR1 MNHEY, CDR2 SMNVEV (reference sequence). Deletions cut 7 bases from V and 4 bases from J, with 16 bases between. The CDR3 length is 15 residues. The CDR3 region has the DNA TGTGCCAGCACCTGGCAGTTCGGTCTCACCGGGGAGCTGTTTTTT. Translated: CASTWQFGLTGELFF.

The chain uses TRBV18 and TRBJ2-1, with 11 bases matching TRBD1. The CDR3 sequence is 16 residues long. Unmatched junction bases numbered 7, after V lost 1 base and J lost 8 bases. Per germline, CDR1 KGHSH and CDR2 LQKENI. The CDR3 DNA sequence: TGTGCCAGCTCACCACTGGGACAGGGGGTTGGGGATGAGCAGTTCTTC. This codes for CASSPLGQGVGDEQFF.

J is TRBJ2-7 and V is TRBV4-2; 12 bases match TRBD2. Trimming cost V 4 bases and J 4 bases; bases outside gene matches: 11. There are 17 residues in the CDR3. The germline V gene encodes CDR1 LGHNA and CDR2 YNFKEQ. CDR3 protein: CASSLRLAGEVPYEQYF. In DNA, the CDR3 is TGTGCCAGCAGCCTCCGACTAGCGGGAGAGGTCCCGTACGAGCAGTACTTC.

The chain uses TRBV6-6 and TRBJ1-4, with D perhaps TRBD1 (5 bases). The V and J ends lost 7 bases and 6 bases respectively, with 15 bases between them. The CDR3 spans 14 residues. Germline V gene lookup returns CDR1 MNHNY and CDR2 SVGAGI (reference sequence). CDR3 DNA sequence: TGTGCCAGCACGCTGGGGGGGGGTCATGAAAAACTGTTTTTT. Translation: CASTLGGGHEKLFF.

V is TRBV18 and J is TRBJ1-1; D gene ambiguous. The germline V and J ends were trimmed by 1 base and 4 bases, with 13 bases remaining between them. CDR1 and CDR2 from the germline V gene are KGHSH and LQKENI. The CDR3 loop spans 15 amino acids. In DNA form, the CDR3 reads TGTGCCAGCTCACCACTCTCGGGTATAGGCACTGAAGCTTTCTTT. Its translation is CASSPLSGIGTEAFF.

This clone came up a few times. The genes are TRBV25-1 and TRBJ2-2; 8 nucleotides align to TRBD2. V was pared by 4 bases and J by 7 bases, with 8 bases of the junction left unmatched. The CDR3 length is 15 residues. Germline loops: CDR1 MGHDK, CDR2 SYGVNS. CDR3 amino acids: CASSARGGAGGELFF. The CDR3 DNA is TGTGCCAGCAGTGCCCGGGGGGGCGCCGGCGGGGAGCTGTTTTTT. The full variable domain, rest sourced from reference TRBV25-1 and TRBJ2-2, is EADIYQTPRYLVIGTGKKITLECSQTMGHDKMYWYQQDPGMELHLIHYSYGVNSTEKGDLSSESTVSRIRTEHFPLTLESARPSHTSQYLCASSARGGAGGELFFGEGSRLTVL.

The chain couples TRBV18 to TRBJ2-6; no firm D call. Trimming cost V 2 bases and J 0 bases, with 5 bases left between them. CDR3 length: 15 residues. Germline V gene lookup returns CDR1 KGHSH and CDR2 LQKENI. The CDR3 nucleotides are TGTGCCAGCTCACCAGGGTTCTCTGGGGCCAACGTCCTGACTTTC. Protein sequence: CASSPGFSGANVLTF.

This chain links TRBV9 with TRBJ2-3; 7 bases line up with TRBD2. The germline gives CDR1 SGDLS, CDR2 YYNGEE. The CDR3 has 17 residues. Trimming at V came to 4 bases and at J to 3 bases, leaving 14 bases not matched to a gene. CDR3 in DNA: TGTGCCAGCAGCCGCACAAGGCGGGCTAGCGGAACAGATACGCAGTATTTT. It codes for CASSRTRRASGTDTQYF.

The rearrangement uses TRBV27 and TRBJ2-7, with D hard to call. The germline V gene has CDR1 MNHEY and CDR2 SMNVEV (reference sequence). This CDR3 is 12 amino acids long. V dropped 0 bases and J dropped 5 bases, with 5 bases sitting between them. CDR3 in DNA: TGTGCCAGCAGTTTATCAGGAAACGAGCAGTACTTC. Its translation: CASSLSGNEQYF.

The chain uses TRBV27 and TRBJ2-1, with D tentatively TRBD2 (6 bases). Germline values: CDR1 MNHEY, CDR2 SMNVEV (reference sequence). This CDR3 contains 13 residues. The ends were cut back, 8 bases at V and 0 bases at J, with 8 bases in the middle. In DNA, the CDR3 is TGTGCCAGCCGGCGGGACTCCTACAATGAGCAGTTCTTC. Its protein is CASRRDSYNEQFF.

The rearrangement uses TRBV27 and TRBJ2-7; TRBD1 is a possible D gene (5 bases). The CDR3 is 15 residues long. V dropped 5 bases and J dropped 2 bases, with 16 bases sitting between them. CDR1 and CDR2 from the germline V gene are MNHEY and SMNVEV (reference sequence). Here the CDR3 reads CASSPQGLLAYEQYF. The CDR3 DNA reads as TGTGCCAGCAGTCCCCAGGGTCTGCTGGCCTACGAGCAGTACTTC.

The chain links TRBV7-9 to TRBJ1-1; 8 bases agree with TRBD1. Per the germline V gene, CDR1 is SEHNR and CDR2 is FQNEAQ (reference sequence). J lost 1 base, V lost 5 bases, and 6 bases had no gene match. The CDR3 is 15 residues long. The CDR3 reads CASSPSGTGNTEAFF. CDR3 bases: TGTGCCAGCAGCCCATCCGGGACAGGGAACACTGAAGCTTTCTTT.

The chain recombines TRBV7-9 with TRBJ1-1, with TRBD1 identical over 7 bases. The CDR3 is 15 amino acids. The V gene end was trimmed by 5 bases and the J gene end by 4 bases; junction bases not matched to a gene: 10. Germline lookup yields CDR1 SEHNR and CDR2 FQNEAQ (reference sequence). The CDR3 is CASSPTGEGTTEAFF. The CDR3 bases are TGTGCCAGCAGCCCTACAGGGGAAGGGACCACTGAAGCTTTCTTT.

The CDR3 spells CASSLLPGVRGEAFF. CDR3 DNA: TGTGCCAGCAGTTTACTCCCCGGGGTGAGGGGTGAAGCTTTCTTT. J is TRBJ1-1 and V is TRBV6-6; tentative D call: TRBD1 (5 bases). The germline V gene has CDR1 MNHNY and CDR2 SVGAGI (reference sequence). The CDR3 length is 15 residues. The V gene lost 4 bases and the J gene lost 7 bases, with 19 bases spanning the gap.

The chain couples TRBV5-1 to TRBJ2-3; D call uncertain. Germline V gene sequence: CDR1 SGHRS, CDR2 YFSETQ. V shed 0 bases and J shed 0 bases, with 8 bases lying between them. This CDR3 has 15 residues. The CDR3 spells CASSLGVASTDTQYF. In DNA, the CDR3 is TGCGCCAGCAGCTTGGGGGTGGCTAGCACAGATACGCAGTATTTT.

The V and J genes are TRBV18 and TRBJ1-1; 7 bases agree with TRBD1. Germline V gene lookup returns CDR1 KGHSH and CDR2 LQKENI. With V trimmed by 2 bases and J by 3 bases, 6 bases remained unmatched. The CDR3 totals 15 residues. The CDR3 loop is CASSPGQALHTEAFF. The CDR3 DNA is TGTGCCAGCTCACCAGGACAGGCGCTGCACACTGAAGCTTTCTTT.

CDR3 in DNA: TGTGCCTGGAGTCGGGACCGCCCAAGGGATGGCTACACCTTC. It specifies CAWSRDRPRDGYTF. The rearrangement joins TRBV30 to TRBJ1-2; D is perhaps TRBD1 (5 bases). Germline V gives CDR1 GTSNPN, CDR2 SVGIG (reference sequence). V was clipped by 2 bases and J by 6 bases, with 16 bases between them. This CDR3 has 14 amino acids.